This T cell receptor beta chain was identified in a study of shared clonotypes between healthy human individuals. Study-level points and caveats: A few donors had roughly 5.2% of their naive CD4 clonotypes in common.

CD45RO-negative CD8 cells positively selected for CCR7 made up the naive population, which excluded terminally differentiated effector memory CD45RA+ cells. With regard to this clone: Its antigen is as yet unknown.

The CDR3 totals 14 residues. Germline V gene sequence: CDR1 MDHEN, CDR2 SYDVKM. Trimming took 7 bases from V and 8 from J; bases not matched to a gene: 11. Using immunoSEQ multiplex PCR, the repertoire was profiled, and TCRdb retains in-frame clones only, with some absent. The sample yields around 2.1 million clones, under 95% seen once. This clonotype originated in a man in his late teens or twenties in good health. Some clones in this sample may be carry-over from other donors' samples. Sequences were obtained from naive CD8+ T cells from PBMCs. The chain is built from TRBV28 and TRBJ1-2; TRBD1 matches at 9 bases. CDR3 coding DNA: TGTGCCAGCACTCGACCCGGGACAGGGCCCGGCTACACCTTC. It yields the protein CASTRPGTGPGYTF.